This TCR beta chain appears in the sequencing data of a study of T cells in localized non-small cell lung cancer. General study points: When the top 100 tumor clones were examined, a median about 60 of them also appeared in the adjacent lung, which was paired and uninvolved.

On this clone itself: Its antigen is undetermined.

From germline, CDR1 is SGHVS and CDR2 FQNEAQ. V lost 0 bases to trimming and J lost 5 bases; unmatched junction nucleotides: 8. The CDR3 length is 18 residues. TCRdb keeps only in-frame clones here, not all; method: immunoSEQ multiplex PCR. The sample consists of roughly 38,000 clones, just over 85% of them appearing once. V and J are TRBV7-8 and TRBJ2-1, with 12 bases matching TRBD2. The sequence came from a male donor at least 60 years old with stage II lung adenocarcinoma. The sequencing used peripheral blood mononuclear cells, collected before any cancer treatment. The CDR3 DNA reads TGTGCCAGCAGCTTAGCGGTGCTAGCGGGGGGGGTAGACAATGAGCAGTTCTTC. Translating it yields CASSLAVLAGGVDNEQFF.